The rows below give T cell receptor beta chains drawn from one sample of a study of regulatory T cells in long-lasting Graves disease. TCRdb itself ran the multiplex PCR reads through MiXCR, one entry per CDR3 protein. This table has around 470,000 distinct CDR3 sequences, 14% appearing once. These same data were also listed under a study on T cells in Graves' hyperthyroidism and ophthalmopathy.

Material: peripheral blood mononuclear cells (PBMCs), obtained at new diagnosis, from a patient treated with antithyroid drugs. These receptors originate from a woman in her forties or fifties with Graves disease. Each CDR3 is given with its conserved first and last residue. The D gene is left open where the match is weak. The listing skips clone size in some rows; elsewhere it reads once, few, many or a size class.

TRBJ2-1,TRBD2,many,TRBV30,CAWSEVRTSGYNEQFF,TGTGCCTGGAGTGAAGTGAGGACTAGCGGATACAATGAGCAGTTCTTC
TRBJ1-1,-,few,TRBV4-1,CASSHPRNTEAFF,TGCGCCAGCAGCCACCCCCGGAACACTGAAGCTTTCTTT
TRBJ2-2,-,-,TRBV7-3,CASSLMAHANTGELFF,TGTGCCAGCAGCTTAATGGCCCACGCGAACACCGGGGAGCTGTTTTTT
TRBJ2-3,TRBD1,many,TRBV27,CASSFSPPGQGADTQYF,TGTGCCAGCAGTTTTTCCCCACCGGGACAGGGGGCGGATACGCAGTATTTT
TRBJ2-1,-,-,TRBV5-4,CASSSGTTRKNEQFF,TGTGCCAGCAGTTCCGGGACCACGCGAAAGAATGAGCAGTTCTTC
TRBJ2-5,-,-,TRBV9,CASSGEVTGYETQYF,TGTGCCAGCAGCGGGGAGGTTACAGGCTACGAGACCCAGTACTTC
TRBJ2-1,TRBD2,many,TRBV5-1,CASTPTSGRPNEQFF,TGCGCCAGCACCCCGACTAGCGGGAGACCCAATGAGCAGTTCTTC
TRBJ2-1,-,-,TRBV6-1,CASSPQVSNNEQFF,TGTGCCAGCAGCCCACAGGTCTCGAACAATGAGCAGTTCTTC
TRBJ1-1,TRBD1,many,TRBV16,CASSQWTGRDTEAFF,TGTGCCAGCAGCCAATGGACAGGGAGGGACACTGAAGCTTTCTTT
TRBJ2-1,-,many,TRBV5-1,CASSFSEAATYNEQFF,TGCGCCAGCAGCTTCAGTGAAGCAGCTACCTACAATGAGCAGTTCTTC
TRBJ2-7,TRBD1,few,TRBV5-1,CASSQTGGLSYEQYF,TGCGCCAGCAGCCAGACAGGGGGGTTGTCCTACGAGCAGTACTTC
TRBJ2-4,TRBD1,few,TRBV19,CASSIHGQGRFRQAKNIQYF,TGTGCCAGTAGTATACACGGACAGGGGAGGTTTCGTCAAGCCAAAAACATTCAGTACTTC
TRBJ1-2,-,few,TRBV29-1,CSVLVGANYGYTF,TGCAGCGTCTTGGTGGGGGCTAACTATGGCTACACCTTC
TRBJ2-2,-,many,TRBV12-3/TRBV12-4,CASSFGVGNTGELFF,TGTGCCAGCAGTTTCGGCGTCGGGAACACCGGGGAGCTGTTTTTT
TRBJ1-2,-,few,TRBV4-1,CASSQGQGANYGYTF,TGCGCCAGCAGCCAAGGCCAGGGAGCTAACTATGGCTACACCTTC
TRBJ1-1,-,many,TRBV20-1,CSARVGGAGTEAFF,TGCAGTGCTAGAGTTGGGGGCGCCGGGACTGAAGCTTTCTTT